The rows below give T cell receptor beta chains drawn from one sample of a study of T cell repertoires in cytomegalovirus infection. TCRdb re-called the reads with MiXCR, one entry per CDR3 protein. The sample consists of nearly 70,000 distinct CDR3 sequences, approximately 22% of them appearing once. For these receptors, no antigen is known. Material for sequencing was PBMCs, sequenced either directly or after in vitro stimulation (not recorded which). The receptors shown here come from a human donor in good health (CMV status not recorded). Some clones in this sample may be carry-over from other donors' samples. The CDR3 runs from the conserved cysteine through the conserved F or W. Fields, in order: V gene, J gene, D gene, clone size, CDR3 DNA, CDR3 protein. D genes are given only for firm matches. Clone sizes are given selectively: once, few, many, or a class where the clone is expanded.

v_gene: TRBV27; j_gene: TRBJ2-3; d_gene: -; abundance: -; CDR3nt: TGTGCCAGCAGTGCTGGCAGGAGGCAGTATTTT; CDR3aa: CASSAGRRQYF
v_gene: TRBV6-5; j_gene: TRBJ2-5; d_gene: -; abundance: -; CDR3nt: TGTGCCAGCAGTCAAACGAAAGAGACCCAGTACTTC; CDR3aa: CASSQTKETQYF
v_gene: TRBV29-1; j_gene: TRBJ2-1; d_gene: TRBD2; abundance: -; CDR3nt: TGCAGCGTTGAAGTGGGAGGGGACAATGAGCAGTTCTTC; CDR3aa: CSVEVGGDNEQFF
v_gene: TRBV28; j_gene: TRBJ1-1; d_gene: -; abundance: few; CDR3nt: TGTGCCAGCATTACCGCCAGGACGAACACTGAAGCTTTCTTT; CDR3aa: CASITARTNTEAFF
v_gene: TRBV25-1; j_gene: TRBJ1-2; d_gene: -; abundance: -; CDR3nt: TGTGCCAGCAGGGATTTTGGACAGAACTATGGCTACACCTTC; CDR3aa: CASRDFGQNYGYTF
v_gene: TRBV7-2; j_gene: TRBJ2-3; d_gene: -; abundance: -; CDR3nt: TGTGCCAGCAGCTTAGCGGGGGGCCCCACCACAGATACGCAGTATTTT; CDR3aa: CASSLAGGPTTDTQYF
v_gene: TRBV5-6; j_gene: TRBJ1-5; d_gene: -; abundance: -; CDR3nt: TGTGCCAGCAGCTTCGCTACAGCGAGGGGTCAGCCCCAGCATTTT; CDR3aa: CASSFATARGQPQHF
v_gene: TRBV7-2; j_gene: TRBJ1-6; d_gene: -; abundance: many; CDR3nt: TGTGCCAGCAGCCAAGGGTCCAATAATTCACCCCTCCACTTT; CDR3aa: CASSQGSNNSPLHF
v_gene: TRBV20-1; j_gene: TRBJ2-1; d_gene: TRBD2; abundance: -; CDR3nt: TGCAGTGCTGCAACTAGCGGGAGGGCCTATTCTCAGTTCTTC; CDR3aa: CSAATSGRAYSQFF
v_gene: TRBV5-5; j_gene: TRBJ2-5; d_gene: -; abundance: once; CDR3nt: TGTGCCAGCAGCCACGGATCAGTCCCGGAGACCCAGTACTTC; CDR3aa: CASSHGSVPETQYF
v_gene: TRBV5-4; j_gene: TRBJ1-1; d_gene: -; abundance: -; CDR3nt: TGTGCCAGCAGCTTGTTTCAGCAAATGAACACTGAAGCTTTCTTT; CDR3aa: CASSLFQQMNTEAFF
v_gene: TRBV14; j_gene: TRBJ1-2; d_gene: TRBD1; abundance: -; CDR3nt: TGTGCCAGCAGCCAAACACCCTTCTTACAGGGGCGCCGGGATGGCTACACCTTC; CDR3aa: CASSQTPFLQGRRDGYTF
v_gene: TRBV6-1; j_gene: TRBJ1-2; d_gene: TRBD1; abundance: -; CDR3nt: TGTGCCAGCAGCCGTGACAGGGCGGAAGGCTACACCTTC; CDR3aa: CASSRDRAEGYTF
v_gene: TRBV2; j_gene: TRBJ2-2; d_gene: -; abundance: -; CDR3nt: TGTGCCAGCAGCGAAACGCGGTCAGGCACCGGGGAGCTGTTTTTT; CDR3aa: CASSETRSGTGELFF
v_gene: TRBV6-2/TRBV6-3; j_gene: TRBJ2-1; d_gene: -; abundance: few; CDR3nt: TGTGCCAGCAGTTACTCGGGCAGGGGTCTACCCAATGAGCAGTTCTTC; CDR3aa: CASSYSGRGLPNEQFF
v_gene: TRBV7-9; j_gene: TRBJ2-1; d_gene: -; abundance: many; CDR3nt: TGTGCCAGCAGCTTACAATCAGCCGTCGGGGGTGAGCAGTTCTTC; CDR3aa: CASSLQSAVGGEQFF
v_gene: TRBV5-4; j_gene: TRBJ1-1; d_gene: TRBD1; abundance: -; CDR3nt: TGTGCCAGCAGGCGGACAGGGGAGACTGAAGCTTTCTTT; CDR3aa: CASRRTGETEAFF
v_gene: TRBV24-1; j_gene: TRBJ2-3; d_gene: -; abundance: few; CDR3nt: TGTGCCACCAGTGATTTTTCTCGTCCTGGAACAGATACGCAGTATTTT; CDR3aa: CATSDFSRPGTDTQYF
v_gene: TRBV29-1; j_gene: TRBJ1-3; d_gene: -; abundance: -; CDR3nt: TGCAGCGTTGAATGGGGTTCTGGAAACACCATATATTTT; CDR3aa: CSVEWGSGNTIYF
v_gene: TRBV7-2; j_gene: TRBJ1-5; d_gene: -; abundance: many; CDR3nt: TGTGCCAGCAGCTTATACCAGGGAAGCAATCAGCCCCAGCATTTT; CDR3aa: CASSLYQGSNQPQHF
v_gene: TRBV4-1; j_gene: TRBJ2-1; d_gene: TRBD2; abundance: few; CDR3nt: TGCGCCAGCAGCCTCCTTCGGCTAGCGGGGGCTAATGAGCAGTTCTTC; CDR3aa: CASSLLRLAGANEQFF
v_gene: TRBV19; j_gene: TRBJ2-2; d_gene: TRBD2; abundance: -; CDR3nt: TGTGCCAGTAGTAGGCCTAGCGGGAGCCGTGTCGGGGAGCTGTTTTTT; CDR3aa: CASSRPSGSRVGELFF
v_gene: TRBV12-3/TRBV12-4; j_gene: TRBJ2-2; d_gene: TRBD2; abundance: -; CDR3nt: TGTGCCAGCAGGTCGGGACTAAAGGTCACCGGGGAGCTGTTTTTT; CDR3aa: CASRSGLKVTGELFF
v_gene: TRBV27; j_gene: TRBJ2-3; d_gene: -; abundance: -; CDR3nt: TGTGCCAGCAGTCCCCGGGACTCCCGGGGGTCAGATACGCAGTATTTT; CDR3aa: CASSPRDSRGSDTQYF
v_gene: TRBV10-3; j_gene: TRBJ2-1; d_gene: -; abundance: few; CDR3nt: TGTGCCATCAGTGAGTCGGCTATCTACAATGAGCAGTTCTTC; CDR3aa: CAISESAIYNEQFF
v_gene: TRBV7-8; j_gene: TRBJ1-3; d_gene: -; abundance: many; CDR3nt: TGTGCCAGCAGCTTAGCGAGGGTCGGCGGAAACACCATATATTTT; CDR3aa: CASSLARVGGNTIYF
v_gene: TRBV7-9; j_gene: TRBJ1-1; d_gene: TRBD1; abundance: -; CDR3nt: TGTGCCAGCAGCTTCTCTCCATATCGCCGGACAGGGTCTGGGCTAATGAACACTGAAGCTTTCTTT; CDR3aa: CASSFSPYRRTGSGLMNTEAFF
v_gene: TRBV20-1; j_gene: TRBJ2-3; d_gene: -; abundance: few; CDR3nt: TGCAGTACCTGGGGGCTCACAGATACGCAGTATTTT; CDR3aa: CSTWGLTDTQYF
v_gene: TRBV12-3/TRBV12-4; j_gene: TRBJ2-7; d_gene: -; abundance: -; CDR3nt: TGTGCCAGCAGTGCCTATCGGGTCACCGGCGAGCAGTACTTC; CDR3aa: CASSAYRVTGEQYF
v_gene: TRBV28; j_gene: TRBJ2-1; d_gene: -; abundance: few; CDR3nt: TGTGCCAGCAGTACAGGAGAGCAGTTCTTC; CDR3aa: CASSTGEQFF
v_gene: TRBV13; j_gene: TRBJ2-1; d_gene: TRBD2; abundance: -; CDR3nt: TGTGCCAGCAGCGGCGGGACTAGCGGGACGAATGAGCAGTTCTTC; CDR3aa: CASSGGTSGTNEQFF
v_gene: TRBV7-2; j_gene: TRBJ2-5; d_gene: TRBD2; abundance: few; CDR3nt: TGTGCCAGCAGCTTAGCTAGCGGGAGGATTGGTGAGACCCAGTACTTC; CDR3aa: CASSLASGRIGETQYF
v_gene: TRBV28; j_gene: TRBJ2-1; d_gene: -; abundance: few; CDR3nt: TGTGCCAGCAGTTTTCTCTCGCGGTCGTACAATGAGCAGTTCTTC; CDR3aa: CASSFLSRSYNEQFF
v_gene: TRBV7-9; j_gene: TRBJ1-2; d_gene: -; abundance: many; CDR3nt: TGTGCCAGCAGCTTTGCAGACGGGGGCCTCAACTATGGCTACACCTTC; CDR3aa: CASSFADGGLNYGYTF
v_gene: TRBV7-2; j_gene: TRBJ2-5; d_gene: TRBD2; abundance: few; CDR3nt: TGTGCCAGCAGGGGACTAGCACAGGCATTGGAGACCCAGTACTTC; CDR3aa: CASRGLAQALETQYF
v_gene: TRBV6-1; j_gene: TRBJ1-4; d_gene: -; abundance: few; CDR3nt: TGTGCCAGCAGTCCCGGGGTCGGCAGGGGCGATGAAAAACTGTTTTTT; CDR3aa: CASSPGVGRGDEKLFF
v_gene: TRBV6-4; j_gene: TRBJ2-3; d_gene: -; abundance: -; CDR3nt: TGTGCCAGCAGTGACCGACTAGAGCCAGATACGCAGTATTTT; CDR3aa: CASSDRLEPDTQYF
v_gene: TRBV20-1; j_gene: TRBJ2-3; d_gene: TRBD2; abundance: few; CDR3nt: TGCAGTGCTAACGTAATCGGGACTAGCGGGCGCACAGATACGCAGTATTTT; CDR3aa: CSANVIGTSGRTDTQYF
v_gene: TRBV12-3/TRBV12-4; j_gene: TRBJ2-7; d_gene: TRBD2; abundance: many; CDR3nt: TGTGCCAGCAGTCCGGGTGGGGCGGGAGGATTCTACGAGCAGTACTTC; CDR3aa: CASSPGGAGGFYEQYF
v_gene: TRBV7-2; j_gene: TRBJ2-3; d_gene: -; abundance: -; CDR3nt: TGTGCCAGCAGCTGGCCCACAGATACGCAGTATTTT; CDR3aa: CASSWPTDTQYF
v_gene: TRBV2; j_gene: TRBJ2-2; d_gene: -; abundance: few; CDR3nt: TGTGCCAGCAGTGAATCTAACCGGGAGCTAGACACCGGGGAGCTGTTTTTT; CDR3aa: CASSESNRELDTGELFF
v_gene: TRBV5-4; j_gene: TRBJ2-6; d_gene: -; abundance: few; CDR3nt: TGTGCCAGCAGCTTGGGTAACTCTGGGGCCAACGTCCTGACTTTC; CDR3aa: CASSLGNSGANVLTF
v_gene: TRBV27; j_gene: TRBJ1-4; d_gene: TRBD1; abundance: few; CDR3nt: TGTGCCAGCGGTCGTCGACAGGGCATTAATGAAAAACTGTTTTTT; CDR3aa: CASGRRQGINEKLFF
v_gene: TRBV4-1; j_gene: TRBJ1-3; d_gene: -; abundance: -; CDR3nt: TGCGCCAGCAGCCAAGAGGCGAGAAACACCATATATTTT; CDR3aa: CASSQEARNTIYF
v_gene: TRBV6-8; j_gene: TRBJ2-7; d_gene: TRBD2; abundance: -; CDR3nt: TGTGCCAGCAGCTTAGCGGGAGTGGGTTACGAGCAGTACTTC; CDR3aa: CASSLAGVGYEQYF
v_gene: TRBV10-3; j_gene: TRBJ2-1; d_gene: TRBD2; abundance: -; CDR3nt: TGTGCCATCAGGACTAGCGGGAGCAGGTCCTACAATGAGCAGTTCTTC; CDR3aa: CAIRTSGSRSYNEQFF
v_gene: TRBV11-3; j_gene: TRBJ1-1; d_gene: -; abundance: -; CDR3nt: TGTGCCAGCAGCTCGCGGCGGGGGACCACTGAAGCTTTCTTT; CDR3aa: CASSSRRGTTEAFF
v_gene: TRBV18; j_gene: TRBJ1-6; d_gene: -; abundance: few; CDR3nt: TGTGCCAGCTCACCACAAGGGCCAGATAATTCACCCCTCCACTTT; CDR3aa: CASSPQGPDNSPLHF